The sequence of this T cell receptor beta chain was determined in a study of regulatory T cells in long-lasting Graves disease. Time point here: newly diagnosed GD, antithyroid drugs for less than 3 months. After RNA was extracted from PBMCs, the TCR library was made from it. The sample holds many counts of this clonotype. Its target is unknown. Points from the study as a whole: Those with persistent disease had in common more public clonotypes (roughly 3,000) than new patients (more than 900). There was favoring of TRBV28, TRBJ1-2 and TRBJ2-5 in persistent disease.

Germline values: CDR1 MNHEY, CDR2 SVGEGT. V lost 6 bases and J 0 bases, leaving 15 bases between the germline ends. The length of the CDR3 is 15 residues. Through Arm-PCR of CDR3 regions and iRepertoire HTBI primers, TCR beta libraries were built. TCRdb reprocessed the multiplex PCR reads with MiXCR, giving one entry per CDR3 protein. The sample lists a few hundred thousand distinct CDR3 sequences, 16% occurring once. This same sample was also taken into another study, of T cells in Graves' hyperthyroidism and ophthalmopathy. This second report adds: Stable Graves' hyperthyroidism meant no ophthalmopathy progression within 18 months. Primed by the HTBI set, a first-round RT-PCR was run on the TCR CDR3.

The sequence came from a young woman with Graves disease. The source was peripheral blood mononuclear cells (PBMCs), collected at new diagnosis, from a patient treated with antithyroid drugs. The rearrangement uses TRBV6-2 or TRBV6-3 and TRBJ2-7, with D perhaps TRBD1 (6 bases). CDR3 region: CASRSGQHNSYEQYF. DNA for the CDR3: TGTGCCAGCAGATCAGGACAGCACAACTCCTACGAGCAGTACTTC.